This T cell receptor (beta chain) was sequenced during a study of blood T cells in healthy people across ages. Whole-study findings and limits: Among T cells, TCR beta diversity per million cells dropped roughly linearly as age rose.

A second about 7 to 12 cycle PCR used barcoded and J-beta primers. A 12-random-nucleotide template-switch adaptor tagged each cDNA molecule. TCRdb redid the calling of the 5' RACE reads with MiXCR, one entry per CDR3 protein. The data contain about 1,400,000 distinct CDR3 sequences, 45% to 70% of them singletons. Trimming shortened V by 0 bases and J by 0 bases, and 11 bases separated the two germline ends. The CDR3 runs to 16 residues. Germline V gives CDR1 ENHRY, CDR2 SYGVKD. Worth noting for this clonotype: Its antigen remains unidentified.

Drawing of peripheral blood yielded 8.5 to 10 milliliters from each donor. The rearrangement uses TRBV10-3 and TRBJ1-2; D remains ambiguous. The TCR sequence derives from a man between 18 and 29 years old in good health. The sequenced sample was blood. Here the CDR3 reads CAISESPFRSNYGYTF. In DNA, the CDR3 is TGTGCCATCAGTGAGTCGCCTTTCAGATCTAACTATGGCTACACCTTC.